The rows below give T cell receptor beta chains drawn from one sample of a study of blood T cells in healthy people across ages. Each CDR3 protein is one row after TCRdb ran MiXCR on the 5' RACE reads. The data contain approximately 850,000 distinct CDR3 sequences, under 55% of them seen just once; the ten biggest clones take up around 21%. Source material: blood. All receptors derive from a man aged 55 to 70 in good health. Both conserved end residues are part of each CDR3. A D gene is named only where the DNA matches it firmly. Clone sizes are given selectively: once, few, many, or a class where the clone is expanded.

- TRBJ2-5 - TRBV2 CASHQAPRETQYF TGTGCCAGCCACCAGGCACCTCGAGAGACCCAGTACTTC
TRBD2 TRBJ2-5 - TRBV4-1 CASRLEELAGGPETQYF TGCGCCAGCCGCCTGGAGGAGCTAGCGGGGGGGCCGGAGACCCAGTACTTC
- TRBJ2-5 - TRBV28 CASSLKRVLQETQYF TGTGCCAGCAGTTTAAAGCGGGTGCTCCAAGAGACCCAGTACTTC
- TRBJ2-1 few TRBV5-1 CASSLDTGRKFF TGCGCCAGCAGCTTGGACACCGGGCGTAAGTTCTTC
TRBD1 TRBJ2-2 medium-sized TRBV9 CAGQGEATGELFF TGTGCCGGACAGGGAGAAGCCACCGGGGAGCTGTTTTTT
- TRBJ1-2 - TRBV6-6 CASSYSAGNLNYGYTF TGTGCCAGCAGTTACTCGGCGGGCAATCTTAACTATGGCTACACCTTC
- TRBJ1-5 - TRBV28 CASSTRTDLNQPQHF TGTGCCAGCAGTACCCGGACGGACCTGAATCAGCCCCAGCATTTT
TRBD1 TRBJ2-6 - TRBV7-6 CASSLVGRGQRANVLTF TGTGCCAGCAGCTTAGTCGGCAGGGGGCAAAGAGCCAACGTCCTGACTTTC
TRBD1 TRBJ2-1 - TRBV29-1 CSVVEQGPNEQFF TGCAGCGTTGTAGAACAGGGGCCGAATGAGCAGTTCTTC
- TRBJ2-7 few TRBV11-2 CASSFEGPYYEQYF TGTGCCAGCAGCTTCGAGGGACCGTACTACGAGCAGTACTTC
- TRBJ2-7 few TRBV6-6 CASRRETGRGYEQYF TGTGCCAGCAGACGCGAGACAGGCCGAGGGTACGAGCAGTACTTC
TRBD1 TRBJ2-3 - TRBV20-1 CSAKPETGHRTDTQYF TGCAGTGCCAAACCGGAGACAGGGCATCGCACAGATACGCAGTATTTT
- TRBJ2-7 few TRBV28 CASSLGGTVIYEQYF TGTGCCAGCAGTTTGGGCGGAACCGTAATCTACGAGCAGTACTTC
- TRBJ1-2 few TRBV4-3 CASSQEFRGHGYTF TGCGCCAGCAGCCAAGAATTCCGCGGCCATGGCTACACCTTC
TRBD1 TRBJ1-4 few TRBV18 CASSPTGADEKLFF TGTGCCAGCTCACCGACAGGGGCGGACGAAAAACTGTTTTTT
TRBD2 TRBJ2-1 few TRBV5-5 CASSNGGAEQFF TGTGCCAGCAGCAACGGGGGGGCCGAGCAGTTCTTC
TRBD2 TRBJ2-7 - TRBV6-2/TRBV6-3 CASSYGGGLYEQYF TGTGCCAGCAGTTACGGCGGGGGGCTCTACGAGCAGTACTTC
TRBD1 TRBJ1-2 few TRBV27 CASSTAGTVTVYTF TGTGCCAGCAGTACAGCCGGGACAGTAACCGTCTACACCTTC
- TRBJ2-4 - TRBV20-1 CSAKEPPPKNIQYF TGCAGTGCTAAGGAACCCCCACCCAAAAACATTCAGTACTTC
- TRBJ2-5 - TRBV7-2 CASSFFGGQETQYF TGTGCCAGCAGCTTTTTCGGGGGTCAAGAGACCCAGTACTTC
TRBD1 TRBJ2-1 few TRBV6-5 CASSAQGGYNEQFF TGTGCCAGCAGCGCACAGGGGGGATACAATGAGCAGTTCTTC
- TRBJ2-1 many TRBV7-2 CASSLTRNEQFF TGTGCCAGCAGCTTGACAAGGAATGAGCAGTTCTTC
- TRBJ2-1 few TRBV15 CATSRAFSYNEQFF TGTGCCACCAGCAGGGCGTTCTCCTACAATGAGCAGTTCTTC